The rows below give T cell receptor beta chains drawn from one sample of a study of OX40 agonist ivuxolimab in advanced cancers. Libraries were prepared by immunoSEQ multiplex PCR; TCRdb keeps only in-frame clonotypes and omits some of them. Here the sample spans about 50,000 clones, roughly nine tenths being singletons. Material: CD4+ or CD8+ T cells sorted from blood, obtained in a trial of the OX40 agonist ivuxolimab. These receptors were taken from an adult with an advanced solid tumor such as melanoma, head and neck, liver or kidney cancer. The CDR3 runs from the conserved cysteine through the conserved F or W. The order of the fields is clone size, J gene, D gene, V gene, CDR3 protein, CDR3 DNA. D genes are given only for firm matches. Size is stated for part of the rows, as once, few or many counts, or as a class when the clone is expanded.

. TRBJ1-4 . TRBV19 CASRGTGSEKLFF TGTGCCAGTAGGGGGACGGGCTCCGAAAAACTGTTTTTT
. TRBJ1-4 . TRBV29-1 CSVEDPGSLKGEKLFF TGCAGCGTTGAAGATCCGGGATCCCTCAAGGGTGAAAAACTGTTTTTT
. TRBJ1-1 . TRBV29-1 CSVDGEAFF TGCAGCGTTGACGGCGAAGCTTTCTTT
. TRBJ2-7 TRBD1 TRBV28 CASSISGNRGKQYF TGTGCCAGCAGCATTTCAGGAAACAGGGGTAAGCAGTACTTC
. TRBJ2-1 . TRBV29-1 CSVASGEQFF TGCAGCGTAGCCTCTGGTGAGCAGTTCTTC
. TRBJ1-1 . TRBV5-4 CASSLMGSTEAFF TGTGCCAGCAGCTTGATGGGCAGCACTGAAGCTTTCTTT
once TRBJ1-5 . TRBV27 CASSLEYQPQHF TGTGCCAGCAGTTTGGAGTATCAGCCCCAGCATTTT
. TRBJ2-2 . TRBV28 CASHSRGANTGELFF TGTGCCTCCCATAGCAGGGGGGCGAACACCGGGGAGCTGTTTTTT
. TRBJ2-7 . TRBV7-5 CASSSGRDTDYEQYF TGTGCCAGCAGCTCAGGCCGGGACACAGACTACGAGCAGTACTTC
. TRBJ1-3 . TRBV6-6 CASWEGNTIYF TGTGCCAGCTGGGAGGGAAACACCATATATTTT
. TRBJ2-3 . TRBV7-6 CASSPSGTDTQYF TGTGCCAGCAGCCCCTCGGGGACAGATACGCAGTATTTT
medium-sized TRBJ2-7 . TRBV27 CASSSIAASFYEQYF TGTGCCAGCAGTTCCATCGCAGCATCTTTCTACGAGCAGTACTTC
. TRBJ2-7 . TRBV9 CASSSRAGVPYEQYF TGTGCCAGCAGCTCTAGAGCTGGGGTCCCCTACGAGCAGTACTTC
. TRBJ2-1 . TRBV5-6 CASSLLENEQFF TGTGCCAGCAGCCTTCTGGAAAATGAGCAGTTCTTC
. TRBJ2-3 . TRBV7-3 CASSLAGSTDTQYF TGTGCCAGCAGCTTAGCGGGGAGCACAGATACGCAGTATTTT
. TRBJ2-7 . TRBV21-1 CASSSDRLDSYEQYF TGTGCCAGCAGCTCCGACAGGCTTGACTCCTACGAGCAGTACTTC
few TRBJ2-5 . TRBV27 CASSSYGLQETQYF TGTGCCAGCAGTTCCTACGGACTCCAAGAGACCCAGTACTTC
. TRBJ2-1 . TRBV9 CASSVSNEQFF TGTGCCAGCAGCGTAAGCAATGAGCAGTTCTTC
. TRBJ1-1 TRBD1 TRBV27 CASSPDREAYTEAFF TGTGCCAGCAGTCCCGACAGGGAAGCTTACACTGAAGCTTTCTTT
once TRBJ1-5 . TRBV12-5 CASGSPVRDPNNQPQHF TGTGCTAGTGGTTCCCCTGTCCGGGACCCTAACAATCAGCCCCAGCATTTT
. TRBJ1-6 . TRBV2 CASSLSREVNSPLHF TGTGCCAGCAGTTTATCCCGGGAGGTTAATTCACCCCTCCACTTT
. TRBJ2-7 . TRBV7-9 CASSHKSSYEQYF TGTGCCAGCAGCCATAAAAGCTCCTACGAGCAGTACTTC
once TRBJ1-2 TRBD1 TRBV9 CASSVGDSSNYGYTF TGTGCCAGCAGCGTAGGGGACAGTTCTAACTATGGCTACACCTTC
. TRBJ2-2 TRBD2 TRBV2 CASTQGLAGGTGELFF TGTGCCAGCACCCAGGGACTAGCGGGTGGGACCGGGGAGCTGTTTTTT
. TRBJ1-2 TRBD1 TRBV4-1 CASSQEEGANYGYTF TGCGCCAGCAGCCAAGAGGAGGGGGCGAACTATGGCTACACCTTC
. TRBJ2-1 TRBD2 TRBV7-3 CASSSSGTSGSDYYNEQFF TGTGCCAGCAGCTCCTCCGGGACTAGCGGGAGTGACTACTACAATGAGCAGTTCTTC
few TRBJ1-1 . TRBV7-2 CASSPKIASTEAFF TGTGCCAGCAGCCCAAAGATCGCGAGCACTGAAGCTTTCTTT
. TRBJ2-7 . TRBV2 CASSDGTNGEDEQYF TGTGCCAGCAGTGACGGGACCAATGGAGAGGACGAGCAGTACTTC
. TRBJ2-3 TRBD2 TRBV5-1 CASSTGLGPDTQYF TGCGCCAGCAGCACGGGACTAGGGCCGGATACGCAGTATTTT
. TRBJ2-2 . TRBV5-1 CASSLGPYTGELFF TGCGCCAGCAGTCTGGGCCCTTACACCGGGGAGCTGTTTTTT
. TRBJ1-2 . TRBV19 CASSTHQGTNYGYTF TGTGCCAGTAGTACCCATCAAGGTACTAACTATGGCTACACCTTC
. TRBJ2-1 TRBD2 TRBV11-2 CASRLAGAPNEQFF TGTGCCAGCAGACTAGCGGGGGCCCCCAATGAGCAGTTCTTC
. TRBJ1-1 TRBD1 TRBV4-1 CASSLGDRTGYMNTEAFF TGCGCCAGCAGCCTGGGTGATCGGACAGGCTACATGAACACTGAAGCTTTCTTT
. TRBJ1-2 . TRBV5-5 CASSLEARGYGYTF TGTGCCAGCAGCTTGGAAGCCAGGGGCTATGGCTACACCTTC
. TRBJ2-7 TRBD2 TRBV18 CASSPGTAGGPLPSYEQYF TGTGCCAGCTCACCCGGTACAGCGGGAGGGCCCCTTCCTTCCTACGAGCAGTACTTC
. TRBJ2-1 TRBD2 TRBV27 CASSLIGPRGRGYNEQFF TGTGCCAGCAGTTTAATCGGGCCTCGCGGGAGGGGCTACAATGAGCAGTTCTTC
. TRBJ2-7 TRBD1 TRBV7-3 CASSLIPGGSYEQYF TGTGCCAGCAGCTTAATCCCAGGGGGCTCCTACGAGCAGTACTTC
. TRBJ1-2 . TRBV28 CASQFIGEALYGYTF TGTGCCAGCCAGTTTATTGGGGAGGCCCTCTATGGCTACACCTTC
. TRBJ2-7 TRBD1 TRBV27 CASRPGPGQGHNEQYF TGTGCCAGCAGACCAGGCCCCGGACAGGGGCACAACGAGCAGTACTTC
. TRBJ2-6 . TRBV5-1 CASSFSGSSPGANVLTF TGCGCCAGCAGCTTTAGTGGATCCAGCCCCGGGGCCAACGTCCTGACTTTC
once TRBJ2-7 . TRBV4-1 CASSQPGLSYEQYF TGCGCCAGCAGCCAACCGGGGCTCTCCTACGAGCAGTACTTC
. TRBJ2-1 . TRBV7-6 CASSLAETRYNEQFF TGTGCCAGCAGCTTAGCGGAAACCCGTTACAATGAGCAGTTCTTC